This TCR beta chain was captured by sequencing in a study of cytomegalovirus exposure and HLA in healthy donors. Overall study findings and caveats: Accurate HLA-A and HLA-B prediction from TCR beta sequences was reported for most subjects. Upon later analysis, HLA-associated TCR beta chains proved more clonally expanded than other, equally common chains.

In regard to this clone: The target antigen is unknown.

With 60 Vbeta and 13 Jbeta primers, the PCR was carried out. Generated by immunoSEQ multiplex PCR, the TCRdb table keeps only in-frame clones and is missing some. The sample includes about 170,000 clones, roughly 70% of them seen just once. Trimming left V 3 bases short and J 4 bases short, with 10 bases between. Germline CDR1 SGHRS, CDR2 YFSETQ. The CDR3 totals 14 residues. This chain links TRBV5-1 with TRBJ1-4, with a weak D call TRBD1 (5 bases). The receptor comes from a man aged 35 to 55 in good health and CMV-seropositive. The specimen was PBMCs. CDR3: CASSSGLINEKLFF. CDR3 in DNA: TGCGCCAGCAGCTCGGGACTGATTAATGAAAAACTGTTTTTT.